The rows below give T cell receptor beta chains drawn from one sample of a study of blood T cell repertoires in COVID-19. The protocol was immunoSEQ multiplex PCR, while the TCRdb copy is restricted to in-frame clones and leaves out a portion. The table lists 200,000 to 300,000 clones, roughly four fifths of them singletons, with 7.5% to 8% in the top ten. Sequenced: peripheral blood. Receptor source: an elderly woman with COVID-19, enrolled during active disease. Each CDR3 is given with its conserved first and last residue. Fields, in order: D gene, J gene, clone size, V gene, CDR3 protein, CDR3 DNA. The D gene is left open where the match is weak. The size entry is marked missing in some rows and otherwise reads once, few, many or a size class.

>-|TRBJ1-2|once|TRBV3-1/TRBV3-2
CASSRGLFNYGYTF
TGTGCCAGCAGCCGGGGCTTATTTAACTATGGCTACACCTTC
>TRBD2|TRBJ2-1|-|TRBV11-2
CASSLVAGVQYNEQFF
TGTGCCAGCAGCTTAGTTGCGGGAGTACAATACAATGAGCAGTTCTTC
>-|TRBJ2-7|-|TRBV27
CASSLGYSGGEQYF
TGTGCCAGCAGTTTAGGTTACTCTGGCGGCGAGCAGTACTTC
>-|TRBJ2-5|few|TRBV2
CASSDRDRGYF
TGTGCCAGCAGTGACCGGGATCGAGGGTACTTC
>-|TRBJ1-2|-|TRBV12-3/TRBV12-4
CASSLDRSQGYTF
TGTGCCAGCAGTTTAGACAGATCTCAGGGCTACACCTTC
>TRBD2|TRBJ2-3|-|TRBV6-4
CASSDEAGARDTQYF
TGTGCCAGCAGTGACGAAGCGGGGGCTAGAGATACGCAGTATTTT
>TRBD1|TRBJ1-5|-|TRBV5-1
CASSWDSPNQPQHF
TGCGCCAGCAGCTGGGACAGCCCAAATCAGCCCCAGCATTTT
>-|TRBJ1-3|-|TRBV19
CASKVGGGNTIYF
TGTGCCAGTAAAGTAGGAGGCGGAAACACCATATATTTT
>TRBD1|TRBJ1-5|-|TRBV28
CASSPTGVGNQPQHF
TGTGCCAGCAGCCCGACAGGGGTTGGCAATCAGCCCCAGCATTTT
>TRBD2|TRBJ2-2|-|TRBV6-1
CASSARPGLAGSGELFF
TGTGCCAGCAGTGCCCGGCCGGGACTAGCGGGATCGGGGGAGCTGTTTTTT
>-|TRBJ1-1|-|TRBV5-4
CASSLARQAATEAFF
TGTGCCAGCAGCTTAGCGAGACAGGCGGCTACTGAAGCTTTCTTT
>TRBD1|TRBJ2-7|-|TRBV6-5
CASTPSGDRSYEQYF
TGTGCCAGCACTCCGTCCGGGGACAGGTCATACGAGCAGTACTTC
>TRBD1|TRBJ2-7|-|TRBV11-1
CASSPTDRGGYEQYF
TGTGCCAGCAGCCCGACGGACAGGGGTGGTTACGAGCAGTACTTC
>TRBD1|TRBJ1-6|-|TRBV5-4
CASSLEQGANSPLHF
TGTGCCAGCAGCTTGGAACAGGGGGCGAACTCACCCCTCCACTTT
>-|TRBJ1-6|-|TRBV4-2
CASSQAGSYNSPLHF
TGTGCCAGCAGCCAAGCGGGATCCTATAATTCACCCCTCCACTTT
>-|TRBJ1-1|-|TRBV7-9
CASSSGERNPGAFF
TGTGCCAGCAGCTCGGGGGAAAGAAACCCCGGAGCTTTCTTT
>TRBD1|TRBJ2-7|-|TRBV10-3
CAIRSGTGSYEQYF
TGTGCCATCAGGTCAGGGACAGGGTCCTACGAGCAGTACTTC
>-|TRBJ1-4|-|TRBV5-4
CASSLEGRGRKLFF
TGTGCCAGCAGCTTGGAAGGGCGGGGTAGAAAACTGTTTTTT
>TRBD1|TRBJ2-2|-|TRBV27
CASSWDRNTGELFF
TGTGCCAGCAGTTGGGACAGGAACACCGGGGAGCTGTTTTTT
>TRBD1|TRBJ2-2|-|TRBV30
CACIKGTGRTGELFF
TGTGCCTGTATAAAAGGGACAGGGAGAACCGGGGAGCTGTTTTTT
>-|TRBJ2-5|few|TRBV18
CASSLSGAPQETQYF
TGTGCCAGCTCACTAAGTGGGGCCCCCCAAGAGACCCAGTACTTC
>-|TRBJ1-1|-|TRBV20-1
CSARPGTEAFF
TGCAGTGCTAGACCAGGCACTGAAGCTTTCTTT
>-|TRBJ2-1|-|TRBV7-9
CASREGSGNEQFF
TGTGCCAGCAGGGAGGGTTCGGGAAATGAGCAGTTCTTC
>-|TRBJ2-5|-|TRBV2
CASSVLGLNQETQYF
TGTGCCAGCAGTGTCCTCGGACTAAACCAAGAGACCCAGTACTTC
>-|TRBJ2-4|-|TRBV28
CASSGYIQYF
TGTGCCAGCTCCGGTTACATTCAGTACTTC
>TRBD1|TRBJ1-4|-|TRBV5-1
CASSLGGTGTGEKLFF
TGCGCCAGCAGCTTGGGGGGGACCGGGACAGGCGAAAAACTGTTTTTT
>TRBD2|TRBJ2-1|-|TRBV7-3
CASSLTGLAGVASSEQFF
TGTGCCAGCAGCTTAACGGGACTAGCGGGAGTGGCCTCAAGTGAGCAGTTCTTC
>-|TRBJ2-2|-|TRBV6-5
CASRTGEVGELFF
TGTGCCAGCAGAACTGGGGAGGTCGGGGAGCTGTTTTTT
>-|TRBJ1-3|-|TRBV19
CASRTARSGNTIYF
TGTGCCAGTAGAACAGCCCGCTCTGGAAACACCATATATTTT
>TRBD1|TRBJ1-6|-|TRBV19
CASSIDRVNNSPLHF
TGTGCCAGTAGTATCGACAGGGTGAATAATTCACCCCTCCACTTT
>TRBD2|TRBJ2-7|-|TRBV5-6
CASSREGAEQYF
TGTGCCAGCAGTAGGGAGGGCGCCGAGCAGTACTTC
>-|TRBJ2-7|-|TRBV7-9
CASSLGDYEQYF
TGTGCCAGCAGCTTAGGCGATTACGAGCAGTACTTC
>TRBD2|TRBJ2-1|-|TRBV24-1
CATSDPIRGTRGHEQFF
TGTGCCACCAGTGATCCGATTAGGGGGACTAGGGGCCATGAGCAGTTCTTC
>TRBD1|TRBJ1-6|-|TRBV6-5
CASRKDRVPNSPLHF
TGTGCCAGCAGAAAAGACAGGGTCCCGAATTCACCCCTCCACTTT
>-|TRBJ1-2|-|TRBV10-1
CASSAALGYGYTF
TGCGCCAGCAGTGCAGCGCTAGGCTATGGCTACACCTTC
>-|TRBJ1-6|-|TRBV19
CATTKGDLNSPLHF
TGTGCCACGACAAAGGGAGACCTGAATTCACCCCTCCACTTT
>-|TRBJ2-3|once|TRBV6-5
CASSTPGGDTQYF
TGTGCCAGCAGTACCCCCGGCGGAGATACGCAGTATTTT
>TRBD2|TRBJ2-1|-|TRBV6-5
CASSYRGGNEQFF
TGTGCCAGCAGTTACCGCGGGGGCAATGAGCAGTTCTTC
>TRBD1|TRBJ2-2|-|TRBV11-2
CASSLKGQGAGGELFF
TGTGCCAGCAGCTTAAAGGGACAGGGGGCAGGCGGGGAGCTGTTTTTT
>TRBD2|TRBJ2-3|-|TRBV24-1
CATGRREGSTDTQYF
TGTGCCACGGGACGGCGGGAGGGGAGCACAGATACGCAGTATTTT
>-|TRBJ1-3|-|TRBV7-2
CASSLGRVDSGNTIYF
TGTGCCAGCAGCTTAGGACGGGTTGACTCTGGAAACACCATATATTTT
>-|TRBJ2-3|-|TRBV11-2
CASSSRGADTDTQYF
TGTGCCAGCAGCTCTCGCGGGGCCGACACAGATACGCAGTATTTT
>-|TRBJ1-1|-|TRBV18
CASSPRDTEAFF
TGTGCCAGCTCCCCGCGGGATACTGAAGCTTTCTTT
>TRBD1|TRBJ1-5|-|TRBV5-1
CASSSTGPNQPQHF
TGCGCCAGCAGCTCGACAGGGCCAAATCAGCCCCAGCATTTT
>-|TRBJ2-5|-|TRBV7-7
CASSFAYQETQYF
TGTGCTAGCAGCTTCGCGTACCAAGAGACCCAGTACTTC
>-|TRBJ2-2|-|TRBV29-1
CSVEARTAVPGNTGELFF
TGCAGCGTTGAGGCCCGGACAGCCGTCCCAGGGAACACCGGGGAGCTGTTTTTT